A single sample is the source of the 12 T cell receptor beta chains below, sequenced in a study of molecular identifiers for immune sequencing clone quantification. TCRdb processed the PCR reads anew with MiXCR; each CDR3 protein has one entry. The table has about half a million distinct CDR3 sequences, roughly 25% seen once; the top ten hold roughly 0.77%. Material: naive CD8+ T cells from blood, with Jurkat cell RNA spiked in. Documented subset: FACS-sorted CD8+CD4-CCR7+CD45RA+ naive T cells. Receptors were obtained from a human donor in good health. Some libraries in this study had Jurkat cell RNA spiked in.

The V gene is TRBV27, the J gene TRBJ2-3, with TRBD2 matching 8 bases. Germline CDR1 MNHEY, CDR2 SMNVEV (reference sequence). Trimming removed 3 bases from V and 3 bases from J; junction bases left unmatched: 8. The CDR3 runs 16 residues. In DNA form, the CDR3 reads TGTGCCAGCAGTTTTCTGGGGACTAGGTTTACAGATACGCAGTATTTT. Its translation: CASSFLGTRFTDTQYF.

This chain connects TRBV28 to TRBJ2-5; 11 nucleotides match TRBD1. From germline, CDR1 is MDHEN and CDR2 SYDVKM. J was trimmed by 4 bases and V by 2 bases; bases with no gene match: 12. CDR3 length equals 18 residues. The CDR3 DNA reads TGTGCCAGCAGTTTACGTAGGGGACAGGGGGTACGGCGAGAGACCCAGTACTTC. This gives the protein CASSLRRGQGVRRETQYF.

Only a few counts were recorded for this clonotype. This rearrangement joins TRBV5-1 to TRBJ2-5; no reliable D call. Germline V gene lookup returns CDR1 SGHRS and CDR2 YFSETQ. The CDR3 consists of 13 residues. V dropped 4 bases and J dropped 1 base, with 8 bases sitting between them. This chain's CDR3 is CASSLDVQETQYF. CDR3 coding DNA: TGCGCCAGCAGCCTGGACGTCCAAGAGACCCAGTACTTC.

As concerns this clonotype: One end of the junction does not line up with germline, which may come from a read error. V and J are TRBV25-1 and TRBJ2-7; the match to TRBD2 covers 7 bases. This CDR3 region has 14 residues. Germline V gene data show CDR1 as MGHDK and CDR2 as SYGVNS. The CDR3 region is CVSSHRDYAYERYF. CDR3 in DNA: TGTGTCAGCAGTCACCGGGACTATGCCTACGAGCGGTACTTC.

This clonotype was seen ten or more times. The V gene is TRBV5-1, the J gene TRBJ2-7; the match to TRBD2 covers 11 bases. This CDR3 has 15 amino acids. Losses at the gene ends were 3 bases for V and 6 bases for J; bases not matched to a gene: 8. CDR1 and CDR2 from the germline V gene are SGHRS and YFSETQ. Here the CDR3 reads CASSSGTSGFLEQYF. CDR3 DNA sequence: TGCGCCAGCAGCTCCGGGACTAGCGGTTTCCTCGAGCAGTACTTC. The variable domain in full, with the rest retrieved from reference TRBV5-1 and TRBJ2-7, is KAGVTQTPRYLIKTRGQQVTLSCSPISGHRSVSWYQQTPGQGLQFLFEYFSETQRNKGNFPGRFSGRQFSNSRSEMNVSTLELGDSALYLCASSSGTSGFLEQYFGPGTRLTVT.

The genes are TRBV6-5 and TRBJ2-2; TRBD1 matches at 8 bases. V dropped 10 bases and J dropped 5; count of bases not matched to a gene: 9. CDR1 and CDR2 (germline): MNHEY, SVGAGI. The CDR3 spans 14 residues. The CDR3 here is CATAQGAGTGELFF. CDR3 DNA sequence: TGTGCCACCGCGCAGGGGGCAGGGACCGGGGAGCTGTTTTTT.

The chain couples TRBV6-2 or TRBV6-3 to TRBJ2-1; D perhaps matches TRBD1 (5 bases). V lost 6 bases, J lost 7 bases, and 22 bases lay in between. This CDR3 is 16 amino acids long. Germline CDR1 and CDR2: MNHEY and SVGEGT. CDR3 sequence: CASRKTMDKVGNEQFF. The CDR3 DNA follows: TGTGCCAGCAGAAAGACAATGGACAAAGTGGGAAATGAGCAGTTCTTC.

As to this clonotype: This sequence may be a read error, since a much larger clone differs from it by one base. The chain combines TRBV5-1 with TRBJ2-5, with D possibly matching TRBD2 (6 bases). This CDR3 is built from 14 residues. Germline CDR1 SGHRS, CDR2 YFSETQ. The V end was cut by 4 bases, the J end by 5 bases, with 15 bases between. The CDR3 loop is CASSPAEGVETQYF. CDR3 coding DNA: TGCGCCAGCAGCCCCGCGGAGGGTGTGGAGACCCAGTACTTC.

The CDR3 nucleotides are TGTGCCACCAGTCCGGGACAGGGTGGAGAAAAACTGTTTTTT. Its protein product is CATSPGQGGEKLFF. The rearrangement links TRBV24-1 to TRBJ1-4; 9 bases match TRBD1. Germline trimming cut 6 bases from V and 8 bases from J; bases unmatched to any gene: 6. CDR3 length: 14 amino acids. Per the germline V gene, CDR1 is KGHDR and CDR2 is SFDVKD.

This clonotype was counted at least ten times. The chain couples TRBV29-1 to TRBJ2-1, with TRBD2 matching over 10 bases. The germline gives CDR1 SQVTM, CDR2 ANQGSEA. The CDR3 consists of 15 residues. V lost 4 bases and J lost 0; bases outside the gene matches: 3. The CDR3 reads CSVVGLAASYNEQFF. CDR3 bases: TGCAGCGTTGTAGGACTAGCGGCCTCCTACAATGAGCAGTTCTTC.

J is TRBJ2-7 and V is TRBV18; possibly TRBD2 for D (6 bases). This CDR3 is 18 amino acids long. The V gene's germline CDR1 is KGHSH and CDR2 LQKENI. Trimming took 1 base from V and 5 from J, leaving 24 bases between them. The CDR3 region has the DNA TGTGCCAGCTCACCACTCCCAGGCAGGACTCTAACGGGGGACGAGCAGTACTTC. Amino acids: CASSPLPGRTLTGDEQYF.

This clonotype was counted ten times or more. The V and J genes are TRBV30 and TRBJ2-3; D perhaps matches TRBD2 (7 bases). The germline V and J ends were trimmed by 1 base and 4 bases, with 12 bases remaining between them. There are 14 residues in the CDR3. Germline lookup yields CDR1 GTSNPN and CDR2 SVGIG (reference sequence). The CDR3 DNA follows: TGTGCCTGGAGTGAAGGGGGGGGCGCAGATACGCAGTATTTT. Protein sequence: CAWSEGGGADTQYF.